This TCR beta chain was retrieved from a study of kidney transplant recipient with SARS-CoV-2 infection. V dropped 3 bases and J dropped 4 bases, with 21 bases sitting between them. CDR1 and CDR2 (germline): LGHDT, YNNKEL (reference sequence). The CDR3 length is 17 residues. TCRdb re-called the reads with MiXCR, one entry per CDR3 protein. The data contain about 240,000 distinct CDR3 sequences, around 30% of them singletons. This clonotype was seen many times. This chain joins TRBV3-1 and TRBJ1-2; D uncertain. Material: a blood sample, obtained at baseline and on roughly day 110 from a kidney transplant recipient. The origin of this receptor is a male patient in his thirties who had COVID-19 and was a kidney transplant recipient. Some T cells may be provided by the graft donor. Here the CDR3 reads CASSHRSTLRKTYGYTF. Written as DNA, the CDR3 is TGTGCCAGCAGCCATCGGAGCACCCTTCGAAAGACCTATGGCTACACCTTC. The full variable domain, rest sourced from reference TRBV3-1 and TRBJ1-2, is DTAVSQTPKYLVTQMGNDKSIKCEQNLGHDTMYWYKQDSKKFLKIMFSYNNKELIINETVPNRFSPKSPDKAHLNLHINSLELGDSAVYFCASSHRSTLRKTYGYTFGSGTRLTVV.